The 14 T cell receptor beta chains given below trace back to one sample, sequenced in a study of glioma-infiltrating T cells. TCR alpha and beta CDR3 regions were amplified from RNA using iRepertoire nested multiplex PCR. One entry per CDR3 protein results from TCRdb running MiXCR on the multiplex PCR reads. This sample carries a few hundred thousand distinct CDR3 sequences, 41% of them seen once, and the ten largest clones take around 12%. Sequencing was done on a sample of glioma tissue, nonneoplastic brain tissue, or PBMCs (not recorded which). Receptors originate from a human donor with low-grade glioma or glioblastoma, undergoing nonglioma brain surgery, or in good health (not recorded which).

Concerning this clonotype itself: A much larger clone differs from this one at a single base, so this may be a read error. The gene calls are TRBV15 and TRBJ2-7; D not certain. Germline values: CDR1 LNHNV, CDR2 YYDKDF (reference sequence). V was shortened by 0 bases and J by 2 bases, with 11 bases between the two germline ends. The CDR3 contains 15 residues. The CDR3 sequence is CATSREIVQTYEQYF. The DNA for the CDR3 is TGTGCCACCAGCAGAGAAATCGTACAAACCTACGAGCAGTACTTC.

The sample holds a few counts of this clonotype. The DNA for the CDR3 is TGTGCCAGCAGCTTAGCCCCAGGGACTTCGACTTTCTTT. Translated: CASSLAPGTSTFF. The rearrangement joins TRBV7-9 to TRBJ1-1, with a tentative D call TRBD1 (5 bases). Germline assignment: CDR1 SEHNR and CDR2 FQNEAQ (reference sequence). Between the trimmed V and J ends, which lost 0 bases and 12 bases, there was a span of 14 bases. CDR3 length: 13 amino acids.

Notes on this clonotype: This could be a read error, since a much larger clone is one nucleotide away. This rearrangement joins TRBV4-1 to TRBJ2-3; 9 nucleotides agree with TRBD2. The CDR3 loop spans 18 amino acids. Germline V lookup: CDR1 MGHRA, CDR2 YSYEKL. CDR3 coding DNA: TGCGCCAGCAGCCAAGATTGGGCGGGAGGGCCGCTCACAGGTACGCAGTATTTT. Translated, it gives CASSQDWAGGPLTGTQYF.

The table lists this clonotype with a few counts. The rearrangement joins TRBV7-2 to TRBJ2-7; TRBD2 matches at 9 bases. Germline loops: CDR1 SGHTA, CDR2 FQGNSA. J gave up 2 bases and V 4 bases, and 6 bases lay outside the gene matches. The CDR3 covers 15 residues. This CDR3 reads CASSSVGGRAYEQYF. The CDR3 DNA reads as TGTGCCAGCAGCTCGGTAGGCGGGAGGGCCTACGAGCAGTACTTC. The full variable domain, rest sourced from reference TRBV7-2 and TRBJ2-7, is GAGVSQSPSNKVTEKGKDVELRCDPISGHTALYWYRQSLGQGLEFLIYFQGNSAPDKSGLPSDRFSAERTGGSVSTLTIQRTQQEDSAVYLCASSSVGGRAYEQYFGPGTRLTVT.

This clonotype was counted ten times or more. J is TRBJ2-3 and V is TRBV20-1, with D possibly being TRBD1 (6 bases). Germline V gene sequence: CDR1 DFQATT, CDR2 SNEGSKA (reference sequence). This CDR3 has 15 residues. Trimming shortened V by 0 bases and J by 1 base, and 11 bases separated the two germline ends. CDR3: CSARDPGARTDTQYF. The CDR3 coding sequence is TGCAGTGCTAGAGATCCAGGGGCCCGCACAGATACGCAGTATTTT.

In DNA, the CDR3 is TGTGCCAGCAGTTCCACGGCTAGCGGGAGAGTCAATGAGCAGTTCTTC. It encodes CASSSTASGRVNEQFF. This chain joins TRBV28 and TRBJ2-1, with 10 bases fitting TRBD2. CDR1 and CDR2 (germline): MDHEN, SYDVKM. The CDR3 runs to 16 residues. V lost 4 bases to trimming and J lost 6 bases; unmatched junction nucleotides: 9.

This clonotype came up once. At one of its ends the junction is not consistent with the germline gene, which may arise from a read error. The chain recombines TRBV4-1 with TRBJ2-7; 11 bases map to TRBD2. This CDR3 comprises 16 residues. From germline, CDR1 is MGHRA and CDR2 YSYEKL. CDR3 DNA: TGCGCCAGCGGCCAAGTAGCGGGAGGGCCCCCCTACGAGCAGTACTTC. It translates to CASGQVAGGPPYEQYF.

Comment on this clonotype: Just one base apart from a much larger clone, this may be a read error. The gene calls are TRBV15 and TRBJ1-2, with no clear D. CDR1 and CDR2 from the germline V gene are LNHNV and YYDKDF (reference sequence). CDR3 length equals 14 residues. This chain's CDR3 is CATSRVQQTYGCTF. DNA of the CDR3: TGTGCCACCAGCAGAGTACAACAGACCTATGGCTGCACCTTC.

This chain joins TRBV5-4 and TRBJ2-5; TRBD2 matches at 8 bases. The DNA end is more similar to TRBJ2-1, so the J call may be wrong. CDR3 length: 15 residues. The germline V gene has CDR1 SGHNT and CDR2 YYREEE (reference sequence). The CDR3 loop is CASISVSGGYNEQFF. The CDR3 region has the DNA TGTGCCAGCATCTCCGTTTCGGGGGGGTACAATGAGCAGTTCTTC.

Of note for this clonotype: At one end, the junction sequence differs from germline, possibly due to a read error. The chain couples TRBV28 to TRBJ2-5; 7 nucleotides align to TRBD1. Germline V lookup: CDR1 MDHEN, CDR2 SYDVKM. The CDR3 has 15 amino acids. The CDR3: CTSSLTGQTQETQYF. CDR3 sequence (DNA): TGTACCAGCAGTTTGACGGGACAGACTCAAGAGACCCAGTACTTC.

Remarks on this clonotype: At one end, the junction sequence differs from germline, possibly due to a read error. The CDR3 DNA reads as TGTGCCAGCAGTCCCTCGGCTAGCGGGGCTTACGAGCAATACTTC. The encoded protein is CASSPSASGAYEQYF. The chain uses TRBV27 and TRBJ2-7; 9 bases match TRBD2. The CDR3 is 15 residues long. Germline CDR1 is MNHEY and CDR2 is SMNVEV (reference sequence).

This clonotype has just a few counts. The rearrangement joins TRBV2 to TRBJ2-3, with TRBD2 matching 12 bases. Unmatched junction bases numbered 7, after V lost 7 bases and J lost 5 bases. The CDR3 loop spans 15 amino acids. The germline CDR1 and CDR2 sequences are SNHLY and FYNNEI. The DNA for the CDR3 is TGTGCCAGCACCTCTAGCGGGAGGGTTAAAGATACGCAGTATTTT. It is translated as CASTSSGRVKDTQYF. Combining the CDR3 with reference TRBV2 and TRBJ2-3 gives the whole variable domain EPEVTQTPSHQVTQMGQEVILRCVPISNHLYFYWYRQILGQKVEFLVSFYNNEISEKSEIFDDQFSVERPDGSNFTLKIRSTKLEDSAMYFCASTSSGRVKDTQYFGPGTRLTVL.

Remarks on this clonotype: An end of the junction differs from the germline gene, which may be a read error. V usage is TRBV28 and J usage is TRBJ2-7; the D gene could be TRBD1 or TRBD2 (5 bases each). The CDR3 has 12 amino acids. Germline-derived CDR1 and CDR2 are MDHEN and SYDVKM. The CDR3, as DNA: TGTGCCAGCAGGGACAACGACTACGGGCAGTACTTC. This translates into CASRDNDYGQYF.

The CDR3, as DNA: TGTGCCAGCAGCTTCGACCTCTTTTACGAGCAGTACTTC. It codes for CASSFDLFYEQYF. The chain links TRBV7-2 to TRBJ2-7; D remains ambiguous. Germline V gene sequence: CDR1 SGHTA, CDR2 FQGNSA. The CDR3 is 13 residues long. V was cut by 3 bases and J by 4 bases, with 10 bases left in between.